A single sample is the source of the 27 T cell receptor beta chains below, sequenced in a study of blood T cell repertoires in COVID-19. Data came from immunoSEQ multiplex PCR; TCRdb stores just in-frame clones and leaves some out. Among some 200,000 clones listed, about 86% were seen once. Sequenced: peripheral blood. Receptors originate from a woman younger than 45 who had recovered from COVID-19.

This clone was seen a handful of times. The chain is built from TRBV3-1 (or the pseudogene TRBV3-2) and TRBJ2-1; 9 nucleotides agree with TRBD2. The CDR3 extends over 15 amino acids. Germline lookup yields CDR1 LGHDT and CDR2 YNNKEL (reference sequence). Trimming removed 5 bases from V and 3 bases from J; junction bases left unmatched: 5. The CDR3: CASSNSGSFYNEQFF. CDR3 nucleotide sequence: TGTGCCAGCAGCAATAGCGGGAGTTTCTACAATGAGCAGTTCTTC.

V is TRBV28 and J is TRBJ1-2; the match to TRBD1 covers 9 bases. The CDR3 totals 16 residues. From germline, CDR1 is MDHEN and CDR2 SYDVKM. Germline trimming cut 4 bases from V and 3 bases from J; bases unmatched to any gene: 9. CDR3 protein: CASSSSSDRGDYGYTF. The CDR3 coding sequence is TGTGCCAGCAGTTCGTCATCGGACAGGGGCGACTATGGCTACACCTTC.

This clone was detected a few times. This chain uses TRBV6-6 with TRBJ1-1; D is perhaps TRBD1 (6 bases). The CDR3 totals 15 residues. Trimming removed 4 bases at V and 3 bases at J, with 15 bases between. Germline V gene sequence: CDR1 MNHNY, CDR2 SVGAGI (reference sequence). The CDR3 DNA sequence: TGTGCCAGCAGTTCCCATGGGGGCGCCGACACTGAAGCTTTCTTT. It encodes CASSSHGGADTEAFF.

The rearrangement uses TRBV6-1 and TRBJ2-3, with 10 bases lining up with TRBD2. Germline V gene sequence: CDR1 MNHNS, CDR2 SASEGT. Trimming took 3 bases from V and 4 from J; bases not matched to a gene: 7. The CDR3 totals 16 residues. The CDR3 here is CASSELAGVSADTQYF. The CDR3, as DNA: TGTGCCAGCAGTGAGCTAGCGGGAGTTTCAGCAGATACGCAGTATTTT.

The chain couples TRBV7-6 to TRBJ2-2; 8 nucleotides match TRBD2. V gave up 5 bases and J gave up 1 base; unmatched junction bases: 6. CDR3 length: 16 amino acids. Per the germline V gene, CDR1 is SGHVS and CDR2 is FNYEAQ. This chain's CDR3 is CASSPYLAGNTGELFF. CDR3 DNA: TGTGCCAGCAGCCCGTATCTAGCGGGGAACACCGGGGAGCTGTTTTTT.

The gene calls are TRBV6-6 and TRBJ1-5; 12 bases align to TRBD1. Germline assignment: CDR1 MNHNY and CDR2 SVGAGI (reference sequence). The CDR3 sequence is 15 residues long. Trimming at V came to 7 bases and at J to 7 bases, leaving 8 bases not matched to a gene. In DNA form, the CDR3 reads TGTGCCAGCAATATAGGGGACAGGGGGCGCCAGCCCCAGCATTTT. Residues: CASNIGDRGRQPQHF.

The sample holds a few counts of this clone. The chain carries TRBV11-1 and TRBJ1-2, with a weak D call TRBD1 (6 bases). Germline CDR1 reads SGHAT; CDR2 reads FQDESV (reference sequence). V lost 5 bases to trimming and J lost 7 bases, with 11 bases between them. This CDR3 is built from 12 residues. In DNA form, the CDR3 reads TGTGCCAGCAGCCATACGACAGGTGGCTACACCTTC. It is translated as CASSHTTGGYTF.

The CDR3 protein is CASSPAEDYGYTF. CDR3 sequence (DNA): TGTGCCAGCAGCCCAGCCGAGGACTATGGCTACACCTTC. This chain links TRBV5-6 with TRBJ1-2; no clear D gene. This CDR3 comprises 13 residues. V was clipped by 4 bases and J by 3 bases, with 10 bases between them. Germline assignment: CDR1 SGHDT and CDR2 YYEEEE. Looking up the rest from reference TRBV5-6 and TRBJ1-2 gives the full variable domain: DAGVTQSPTHLIKTRGQQVTLRCSPKSGHDTVSWYQQALGQGPQFIFQYYEEEERQRGNFPDRFSGHQFPNYSSELNVNALLLGDSALYLCASSPAEDYGYTFGSGTRLTVV.

The chain employs TRBV9 and TRBJ2-2, with 8 positions matching TRBD2. Per germline, CDR1 SGDLS and CDR2 YYNGEE. This CDR3 has 14 residues. With 1 base clipped from V and 5 bases from J, the junction kept 1 base outside the gene matches. The CDR3 here is CASSVLAGTGELFF. CDR3 nucleotide sequence: TGTGCCAGCAGCGTACTAGCGGGTACCGGGGAGCTGTTTTTT.

CDR3 in DNA: TGTGCCATCGGGGGGACAGGGGGTGAAAGGATCACAGATACGCAGTATTTT. Translated, it gives CAIGGTGGERITDTQYF. The rearrangement uses TRBV10-3 and TRBJ2-3; TRBD1 aligns across 11 bases. The CDR3 length is 17 residues. The ends lost 8 bases at V and 2 bases at J; junction bases unmatched: 12. The V gene's germline CDR1 is ENHRY and CDR2 SYGVKD.

For the CDR3, the DNA is TGCGCCAGCCGCAAGGAGGGCTCTGGAAACACCATATATTTT. Protein sequence: CASRKEGSGNTIYF. The rearrangement uses TRBV5-1 and TRBJ1-3, with unresolved D. Trimming removed 7 bases at V and 0 bases at J, with 11 bases between. Germline lookup yields CDR1 SGHRS and CDR2 YFSETQ. The CDR3 length is 14 residues.

This chain connects TRBV5-1 to TRBJ2-7; 7 bases align to TRBD1. The CDR3 runs 15 residues. Germline loops: CDR1 SGHRS, CDR2 YFSETQ. V lost 0 bases to trimming and J lost 0 bases; unmatched junction nucleotides: 3. The CDR3 here is CASSLAGTASYEQYF. The CDR3 DNA reads as TGCGCCAGCAGCTTGGCCGGGACAGCCTCCTACGAGCAGTACTTC.

The chain carries TRBV29-1 and TRBJ1-4, with 10 bases that match TRBD1. This CDR3 is built from 14 residues. V was pared by 5 bases and J by 8 bases, with 8 bases of the junction left unmatched. CDR1 and CDR2 (germline): SQVTM, ANQGSEA. CDR3 sequence reads: CSVRPGDRGEKLFF. CDR3 in DNA: TGCAGCGTTCGCCCCGGGGACAGGGGCGAAAAACTGTTTTTT.

The CDR3 protein is CASSFTSRSYEQYF. CDR3 DNA sequence: TGCGCCAGCAGTTTTACTAGCCGCTCCTACGAGCAGTACTTC. J is TRBJ2-7 and V is TRBV10-2, with TRBD2 as a possible D gene (6 bases). The CDR3 is made up of 14 amino acids. Germline lookup yields CDR1 WSHSY and CDR2 SAAADI. V shed 5 bases and J shed 0 bases, with 11 bases lying between them.

The chain couples TRBV28 to TRBJ1-4; 7 bases match TRBD1. V was pared by 6 bases and J by 3 bases, with 7 bases of the junction left unmatched. CDR1 and CDR2 (germline): MDHEN, SYDVKM. CDR3 size: 15 residues. The CDR3 coding sequence is TGTGCCAGCAGGTCGCCGGGACAGTCTAATGAAAAACTGTTTTTT. Translated: CASRSPGQSNEKLFF.

V gene TRBV5-6 combines with J gene TRBJ2-1, with TRBD2 matching 10 bases. Germline-derived CDR1 and CDR2 are SGHDT and YYEEEE. This CDR3 has 15 residues. The V segment lost 4 bases and the J segment 3 bases; nucleotides outside the gene matches: 4. The CDR3 sequence is CASSLGTSVYNEQFF. CDR3 nucleotide sequence: TGTGCCAGCAGCCTGGGGACTAGCGTCTACAATGAGCAGTTCTTC. Full variable domain (outside the CDR3, taken from reference TRBV5-6 and TRBJ2-1): DAGVTQSPTHLIKTRGQQVTLRCSPKSGHDTVSWYQQALGQGPQFIFQYYEEEERQRGNFPDRFSGHQFPNYSSELNVNALLLGDSALYLCASSLGTSVYNEQFFGPGTRLTVL.

The chain is built from TRBV5-4 and TRBJ1-2; D gene unclear. Germline CDR1 is SGHNT and CDR2 is YYREEE (reference sequence). This CDR3 is built from 13 residues. V shed 2 bases and J shed 3 bases, with 8 bases lying between them. This CDR3 reads CASSFSQDYGYTF. In nucleotides, the CDR3 is TGTGCCAGCAGCTTTTCTCAGGACTATGGCTACACCTTC.

The chain has TRBV6-5 and TRBJ2-3; 11 bases are a match to TRBD1. This CDR3 contains 15 residues. The V and J ends lost 10 bases and 8 bases, in that order; junction bases with no gene match: 14. The germline gives CDR1 MNHEY, CDR2 SVGAGI. This chain's CDR3 is CATTMDRGLIGTQYF. CDR3 DNA: TGTGCCACGACTATGGACAGGGGGCTTATAGGTACGCAGTATTTT.

This chain joins TRBV6-1 and TRBJ1-2; 7 positions agree with TRBD1. The V and J ends lost 3 bases and 0 bases, in that order; junction bases with no gene match: 10. CDR1 MNHNS and CDR2 SASEGT come from the germline V gene. The CDR3 spans 17 residues. CDR3 in amino acids: CASSDLVRGLANYGYTF. In nucleotides, the CDR3 is TGTGCCAGCAGTGACCTAGTAAGGGGGCTAGCTAACTATGGCTACACCTTC.

The rearrangement links TRBV3-1 (or the pseudogene TRBV3-2) to TRBJ1-1; 9 bases map to TRBD1. The CDR3 runs 15 residues. CDR1 LGHDT and CDR2 YNNKEL come from the germline V gene (reference sequence). After removal of 0 bases from V and 6 bases from J, the junction contained 5 bases not matched to a gene. The CDR3 region is CASSQDSRTGAEAFF. DNA for the CDR3: TGTGCCAGCAGCCAAGATAGCCGGACAGGGGCTGAAGCTTTCTTT.

This clone was counted a single time. This chain uses TRBV15 with TRBJ2-5; the match to TRBD1 covers 9 bases. There are 15 residues in the CDR3. From germline, CDR1 is LNHNV and CDR2 YYDKDF (reference sequence). The V and J ends lost 9 bases and 3 bases, in that order; junction bases with no gene match: 11. The CDR3 protein is CATSTPTGGEETQYF. CDR3 DNA: TGTGCCACATCGACCCCTACAGGGGGCGAAGAGACCCAGTACTTC.

V usage is TRBV6-5 and J usage is TRBJ1-1, with TRBD1 matching over 11 bases. V shed 6 bases and J 3 bases; nucleotides not matched to a gene: 6. This CDR3 has 15 amino acids. CDR1 and CDR2 from the germline V gene are MNHEY and SVGAGI. The CDR3 coding sequence is TGTGCCAGCAGCCCCGGGACAGGGGGTCACACTGAAGCTTTCTTT. It encodes CASSPGTGGHTEAFF.

The chain has TRBV7-9 and TRBJ2-1, with a tentative D call TRBD1 (6 bases). V was cut by 7 bases and J by 3 bases, with 19 bases left in between. The CDR3 totals 16 residues. The germline CDR1 and CDR2 sequences are SEHNR and FQNEAQ (reference sequence). The DNA for the CDR3 is TGTGCCAGCACCGCCCGGCCCAGGGGCTTCTACAATGAGCAGTTCTTC. Protein: CASTARPRGFYNEQFF.

Comments on this clone: The sample contains more than one DNA sequence encoding this CDR3. The CDR3 protein is CSVVENYGYTF. In nucleotides, the CDR3 is TGCAGCGTTGTGGAGAACTATGGCTACACCTTC. The chain couples TRBV29-1 to TRBJ1-2; the D is unclear. There are 11 residues in the CDR3. Germline V gene sequence: CDR1 SQVTM, CDR2 ANQGSEA. V lost 4 bases, J lost 2 bases, and 5 bases lay in between.

V usage is TRBV19 and J usage is TRBJ1-6; the D is unclear. Germline V gene data show CDR1 as LNHDA and CDR2 as SQIVND (reference sequence). Trimming stripped 5 bases from V and 8 bases from J, with 13 bases between. The CDR3 is 14 amino acids. In DNA, the CDR3 is TGTGCCAGTAGTGAAGAGCGGACTCATTCACCCCTCCACTTT. Its protein is CASSEERTHSPLHF.

The chain recombines TRBV25-1 with TRBJ1-6, with a possible D match to TRBD1 (6 bases). The CDR3 totals 16 residues. V lost 3 bases, J lost 3 bases, and 12 bases lay in between. From germline, CDR1 is MGHDK and CDR2 SYGVNS. The CDR3 spells CASSDKTGVYNSPLHF. The CDR3 region has the DNA TGTGCCAGCAGTGACAAGACAGGAGTCTATAATTCACCCCTCCACTTT.

The J gene is TRBJ2-7, the V gene TRBV29-1; D is undetermined. V was pared by 5 bases and J by 2 bases, with 10 bases between. The germline V gene encodes CDR1 SQVTM and CDR2 ANQGSEA. CDR3 length: 12 amino acids. The CDR3 sequence is CSVQTGPYEQYF. CDR3 in DNA: TGCAGCGTTCAAACCGGTCCCTACGAGCAGTACTTC.